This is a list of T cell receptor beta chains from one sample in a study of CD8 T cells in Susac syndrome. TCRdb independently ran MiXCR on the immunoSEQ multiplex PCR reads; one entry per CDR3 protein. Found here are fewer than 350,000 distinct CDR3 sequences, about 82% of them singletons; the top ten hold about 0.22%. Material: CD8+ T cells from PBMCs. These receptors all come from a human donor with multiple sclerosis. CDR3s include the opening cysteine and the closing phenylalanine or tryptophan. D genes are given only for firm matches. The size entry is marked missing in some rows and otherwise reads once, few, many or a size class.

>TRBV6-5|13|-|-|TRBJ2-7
TGTGCCAGCAGTTACAGGAGTAGCGACGAGCAGTACTTC
CASSYRSSDEQYF
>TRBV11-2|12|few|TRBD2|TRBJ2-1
TGTGCCAGCAGCTTGGGACTAGAGGGGCAGTTCTTC
CASSLGLEGQFF
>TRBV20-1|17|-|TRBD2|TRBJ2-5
TGCAGTGCTAGAGATCACCCCCCCCCGGCGGGAGGCGAGACCCAGTACTTC
CSARDHPPPAGGETQYF
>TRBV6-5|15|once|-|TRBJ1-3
TGTGCCAGCAGTTTAGACAGTAGGTCTGGAAACACCATATATTTT
CASSLDSRSGNTIYF
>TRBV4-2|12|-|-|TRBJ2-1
TGTGCCAGCAGCCCCTCCGAGCTTGAGCAGTTCTTC
CASSPSELEQFF
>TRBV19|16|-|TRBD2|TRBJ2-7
TGTGCCAGTAGTATAGATGTGGCTAGCGGGACCTACGAGCAGTACTTC
CASSIDVASGTYEQYF
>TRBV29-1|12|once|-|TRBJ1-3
TGCAGCGTTGAAATCTCTGGAAACACCATATATTTT
CSVEISGNTIYF
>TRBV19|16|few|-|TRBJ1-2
TGTGCCAGTAGTATGTGGAATTCCGGGGGATCCTATGGCTACACCTTC
CASSMWNSGGSYGYTF
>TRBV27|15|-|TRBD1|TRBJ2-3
TGTGCCAGCAGTGAACGGACAGGGATGGCAGATACGCAGTATTTT
CASSERTGMADTQYF
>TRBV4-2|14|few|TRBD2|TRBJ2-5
TGTGCCAGCTCGCTAGCGGGAGGCCTGGAGACCCAGTACTTC
CASSLAGGLETQYF